This paragraph covers one T cell receptor beta chain sequence. As yet, its antigen is unknown. These data belong to a study of cytomegalovirus exposure and HLA in healthy donors. Across the study: Out of 150 million to 200 million T cells, an earlier analysis found 117 million unique TCR beta sequences in total.

Whole-study findings and limits: Reportedly, a later analysis found an Asian-associated ancestry cluster had fewer N-insertions than the approximately 700-donor mean. Investigators reported 150 to 200 TCR beta chains as tied to cytomegalovirus.

V dropped 0 bases and J dropped 7 bases, with 4 bases sitting between them. This CDR3 is 12 amino acids long. In germline, CDR1 is LNHNV, CDR2 YYDKDF (reference sequence). Amplification used 60 Vbeta primers and 13 Jbeta primers. Measured with immunoSEQ multiplex PCR; TCRdb has only the in-frame clones, and not every one. Seen here are about 84,000 clones, around 68% observed once, and the top ten hold around 16%. The source is a woman aged 40-49 years in good health and CMV-seropositive. The material sequenced was PBMCs. The genes are TRBV15 and TRBJ2-1, with D hard to call. The chain's CDR3 is CATSRDRNEQFF. The CDR3 DNA sequence: TGTGCCACCAGCAGAGATAGAAATGAGCAGTTCTTC.